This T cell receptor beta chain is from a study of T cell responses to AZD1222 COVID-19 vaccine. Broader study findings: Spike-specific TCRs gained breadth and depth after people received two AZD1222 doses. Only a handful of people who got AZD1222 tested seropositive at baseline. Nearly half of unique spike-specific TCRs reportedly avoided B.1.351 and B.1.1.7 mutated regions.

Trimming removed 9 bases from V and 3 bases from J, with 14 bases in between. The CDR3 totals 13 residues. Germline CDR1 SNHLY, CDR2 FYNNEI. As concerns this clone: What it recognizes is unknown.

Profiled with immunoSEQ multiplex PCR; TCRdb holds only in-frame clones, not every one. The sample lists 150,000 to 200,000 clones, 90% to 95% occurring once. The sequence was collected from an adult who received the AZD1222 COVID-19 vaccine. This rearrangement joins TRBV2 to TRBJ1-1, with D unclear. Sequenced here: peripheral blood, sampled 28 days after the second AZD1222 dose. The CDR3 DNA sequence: TGTGCCAGTGAGAGGACCCGGGACACTGAAGCTTTCTTT. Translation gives CASERTRDTEAFF.